These T cell receptor beta chains were read from a single sample in a study of blood T cell repertoires in COVID-19. This table comes from immunoSEQ multiplex PCR, and its TCRdb copy is limited to in-frame clones, with some not included. Among fewer than 350,000 clones, under 90% were seen once, and the ten largest hold less than 3%. The specimen sequenced was peripheral blood. The receptors come from a woman aged 55-75 years with active or convalescent COVID-19. Each CDR3 is given without its conserved first and last residue.

CDR3: ASSFGQTYTEAF
length: 12
J: TRBJ1-1
V: TRBV5-1

CDR3: ASTTAGRGTEAF
length: 12
J: TRBJ1-1
V: TRBV6-5

CDR3: ASSVHGVGEQY
length: 11
J: TRBJ2-7
V: TRBV19

CDR3: SVGEISGNTIY
length: 11
J: TRBJ1-3
V: TRBV29-1

CDR3: ASSLQGKEQETQY
length: 13
J: TRBJ2-5
V: TRBV5-1

CDR3: ASSGDRVRSPLH
length: 12
J: TRBJ1-6
V: TRBV7-2

CDR3: ASSSSGWYQETQY
length: 13
J: TRBJ2-5
V: TRBV19

CDR3: ASSLASGDTDTQY
length: 13
J: TRBJ2-3
V: TRBV5-6

CDR3: ASSLGRDLYGYT
length: 12
J: TRBJ1-2
V: TRBV6-5

CDR3: ASSMRTLAGGTDTQY
length: 15
J: TRBJ2-3
V: TRBV7-2

CDR3: ASSFRGRNYGYT
length: 12
J: TRBJ1-2
V: TRBV28

CDR3: AWSARGTGRAYGYT
length: 14
J: TRBJ1-2
V: TRBV30

CDR3: ASSIGGTGAGEQF
length: 13
J: TRBJ2-1
V: TRBV19

CDR3: ASSLDPGKGYT
length: 11
J: TRBJ1-2
V: TRBV7-2

CDR3: ASSGRVVDTQY
length: 11
J: TRBJ2-3
V: TRBV2

CDR3: ASSQESRRLYSNQPQH
length: 16
J: TRBJ1-5
V: TRBV4-1

CDR3: ASSLLRGKNTGELF
length: 14
J: TRBJ2-2
V: TRBV11-2

CDR3: AIAKRAETSSYEQY
length: 14
J: TRBJ2-7
V: TRBV10-3

CDR3: ASSVGRASGELF
length: 12
J: TRBJ2-2
V: TRBV9

CDR3: ASSPRESQSYGYT
length: 13
J: TRBJ1-2
V: TRBV18

CDR3: ASSPLAGSSDTQY
length: 13
J: TRBJ2-3
V: TRBV18

CDR3: ATKGAGSTWETQY
length: 13
J: TRBJ2-5
V: TRBV15

CDR3: ASSYGQTTNEKLF
length: 13
J: TRBJ1-4
V: TRBV6-6

CDR3: AIRSLAGVRTDTQY
length: 14
J: TRBJ2-3
V: TRBV10-3

CDR3: ASSTVGEPIANTGELF
length: 16
J: TRBJ2-2
V: TRBV19

CDR3: ASSQDPGQGREKLF
length: 14
J: TRBJ1-4
V: TRBV4-2

CDR3: ASSTPGTGEGYT
length: 12
J: TRBJ1-2
V: TRBV19

CDR3: ASSPHRDVAEAF
length: 12
J: TRBJ1-1
V: TRBV19

CDR3: ASSSGQGAFGETQY
length: 14
J: TRBJ2-5
V: TRBV2

CDR3: ASSLAMAGGYEQY
length: 13
J: TRBJ2-7
V: TRBV7-2

CDR3: ASSLTPGEKLF
length: 11
J: TRBJ1-4
V: TRBV7-2

CDR3: ASGLARDRWGYT
length: 12
J: TRBJ1-2
V: TRBV12-5

CDR3: ASSRLRSPGGFTDTQY
length: 16
J: TRBJ2-3
V: TRBV6-6

CDR3: ASSPGLAGNTGELF
length: 14
J: TRBJ2-2
V: TRBV9

CDR3: ASRATGNGNTIY
length: 12
J: TRBJ1-3
V: TRBV6-5

CDR3: ASSLGTSEETQY
length: 12
J: TRBJ2-5
V: TRBV5-6

CDR3: ASSSPGGRKNIQY
length: 13
J: TRBJ2-4
V: TRBV7-2

CDR3: ASSLLAGTDTQY
length: 12
J: TRBJ2-3
V: TRBV5-1

CDR3: ASSIRRGVAFYEQY
length: 14
J: TRBJ2-7
V: TRBV19

CDR3: ASSLARDRFTRLEQY
length: 15
J: TRBJ2-7
V: TRBV11-2

CDR3: ASSLTWTGHEKLF
length: 13
J: TRBJ1-4
V: TRBV7-2